This note documents a single T cell receptor (beta chain) sequence. The CDR3 consists of 16 residues. Trimming cost V 4 bases and J 4 bases; bases outside gene matches: 6. CDR1 SGHDT and CDR2 YYEEEE come from the germline V gene. The data are from a study of blood T cell repertoires in COVID-19. Study in general: PBMCs, B-cell-depleted T cells, or T cells provided the cDNA or gDNA that made up the material.

Profiling relied on immunoSEQ multiplex PCR, and the TCRdb table lists in-frame clones only, not all of them. The sample holds about 250,000 clones; roughly 80% are singletons and the top ten take about 4.2%. This TCR was sampled from a man aged 50-60 years with active or convalescent COVID-19. Material: peripheral blood. V usage is TRBV5-6 and J usage is TRBJ2-1, with 12 positions matching TRBD2. CDR3 in amino acids: CASSPTSGGQYNEQFF. The DNA of the CDR3 is TGTGCCAGCAGCCCGACTAGCGGGGGTCAGTACAATGAGCAGTTCTTC.